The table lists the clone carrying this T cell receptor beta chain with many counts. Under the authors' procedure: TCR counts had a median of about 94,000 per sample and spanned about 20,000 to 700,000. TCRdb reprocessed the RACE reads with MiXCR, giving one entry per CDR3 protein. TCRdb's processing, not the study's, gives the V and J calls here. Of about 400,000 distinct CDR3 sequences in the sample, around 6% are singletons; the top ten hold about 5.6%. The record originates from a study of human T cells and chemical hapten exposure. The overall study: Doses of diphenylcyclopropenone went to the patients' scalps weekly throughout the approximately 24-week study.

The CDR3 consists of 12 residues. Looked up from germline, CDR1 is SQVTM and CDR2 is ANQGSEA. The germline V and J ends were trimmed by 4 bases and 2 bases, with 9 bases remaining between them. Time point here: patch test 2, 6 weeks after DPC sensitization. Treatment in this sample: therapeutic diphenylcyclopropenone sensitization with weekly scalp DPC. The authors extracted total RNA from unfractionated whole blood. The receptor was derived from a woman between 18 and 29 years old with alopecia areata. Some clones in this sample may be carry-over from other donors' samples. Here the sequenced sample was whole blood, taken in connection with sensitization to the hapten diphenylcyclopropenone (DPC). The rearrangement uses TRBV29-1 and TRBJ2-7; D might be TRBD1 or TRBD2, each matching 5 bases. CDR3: CSVGETAYEQYF. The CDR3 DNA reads TGCAGCGTTGGGGAGACAGCCTACGAGCAGTACTTC.